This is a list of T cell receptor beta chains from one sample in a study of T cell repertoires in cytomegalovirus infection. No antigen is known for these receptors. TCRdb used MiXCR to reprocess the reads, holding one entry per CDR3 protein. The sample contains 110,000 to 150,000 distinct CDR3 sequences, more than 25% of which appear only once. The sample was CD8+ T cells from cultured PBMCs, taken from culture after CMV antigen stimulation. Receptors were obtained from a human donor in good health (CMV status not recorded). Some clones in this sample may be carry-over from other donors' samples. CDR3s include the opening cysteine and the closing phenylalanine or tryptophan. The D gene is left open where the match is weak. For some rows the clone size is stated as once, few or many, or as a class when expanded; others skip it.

CASSQDLAGLSNEQFF,TGTGCCAGCAGCCAAGATCTAGCGGGGCTATCCAATGAGCAGTTCTTC,TRBJ2-1,TRBV4-2,-,TRBD2
CASSIDGVYTEAFF,TGTGCCAGCAGCATTGATGGGGTCTACACTGAAGCTTTCTTT,TRBJ1-1,TRBV11-2,-,-
CASSYWPTNTGELFF,TGTGCCAGCAGCTATTGGCCTACCAACACCGGGGAGCTGTTTTTT,TRBJ2-2,TRBV7-2,many,-
CSARDTDNTEAFF,TGCAGTGCTAGGGACACTGACAACACTGAAGCTTTCTTT,TRBJ1-1,TRBV20-1,-,-
CASSLYSHVSDQETQYF,TGTGCCAGCAGTTTATACTCCCATGTTTCCGACCAAGAGACCCAGTACTTC,TRBJ2-5,TRBV12-3/TRBV12-4,-,-
CASSSGLAGAVDTQYF,TGTGCCAGCAGCTCCGGACTAGCGGGGGCTGTAGATACGCAGTATTTT,TRBJ2-3,TRBV11-2,-,TRBD2
CASSETPLAGVQETQYF,TGTGCCAGCAGTGAAACCCCACTAGCGGGGGTACAAGAGACCCAGTACTTC,TRBJ2-5,TRBV6-1,few,TRBD2
CASSHRAPSYEQYF,TGTGCCAGCAGCCACCGGGCCCCCTCCTACGAGCAGTACTTC,TRBJ2-7,TRBV7-2,few,-
CASSLVGGGALEQFF,TGTGCCAGCAGCTTAGTCGGCGGGGGGGCCCTTGAGCAGTTCTTC,TRBJ2-1,TRBV7-2,-,TRBD2
CASSEVAGGSYEQYF,TGTGCCAGCAGTGAGGTAGCGGGGGGTTCCTACGAGCAGTACTTC,TRBJ2-7,TRBV2,few,TRBD2
CASSQTGREAFF,TGCGCCAGCAGCCAAACGGGGAGGGAAGCTTTCTTT,TRBJ1-1,TRBV4-3,few,-
CASRTGGSYNEQFF,TGTGCCAGCAGGACAGGGGGGTCCTACAATGAGCAGTTCTTC,TRBJ2-1,TRBV7-6,-,TRBD1
CASSLWTHEKLFF,TGTGCCAGCAGTTTGTGGACACATGAAAAACTGTTTTTT,TRBJ1-4,TRBV27,-,-